This T cell receptor (beta chain) was observed in a study of tumor and adjacent non-tumor tissue in lung cancer. Study-wide findings and caveats: Top 100 clones took a larger repertoire share in normal lung. Higher tumor TCR diversity was associated with shorter survival.

No cell sorting was done before RNA was extracted from the tissue. This non-tumor lung sample came from over 3 cm beyond the tumor edge. Looked up from germline, CDR1 is SGHTA and CDR2 is FQGNSA. Trimming left V 1 base short and J 6 bases short, with 9 bases between. The CDR3 extends over 13 amino acids. Three rounds of nested PCR, following a modified ARM-PCR protocol, produced the TCRbeta library. TCRdb fed the multiplex PCR reads into MiXCR, producing one record per CDR3 protein. The sample includes tens of thousands of distinct CDR3 sequences, around 70% seen only once; the top ten take around 30%. For this clonotype: Its antigen is not identified.

V usage is TRBV7-2 and J usage is TRBJ1-2; no clear D gene. The sample comprised distant non-tumor lung tissue. This sequence originates from a woman between 45 and 65 years old with non-small cell lung cancer. The CDR3 DNA reads as TGTGCCAGCAGCTTAGGTCCCGGGAATGGCTACACCTTC. Translated: CASSLGPGNGYTF.